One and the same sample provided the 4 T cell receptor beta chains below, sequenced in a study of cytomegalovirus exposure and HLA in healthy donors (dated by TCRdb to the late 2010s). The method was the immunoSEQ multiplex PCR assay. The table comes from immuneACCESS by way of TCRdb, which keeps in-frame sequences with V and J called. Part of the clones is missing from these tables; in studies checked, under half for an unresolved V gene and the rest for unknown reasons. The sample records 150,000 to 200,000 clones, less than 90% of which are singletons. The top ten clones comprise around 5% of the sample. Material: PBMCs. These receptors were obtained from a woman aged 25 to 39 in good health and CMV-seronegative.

This chain's CDR3 is CSVVRSTSGAEAFF. CDR3 nucleotide sequence: TGCAGCGTTGTTAGGTCCACCTCAGGCGCTGAAGCTTTCTTT. The rearrangement links TRBV29-1 to TRBJ1-1; D is unresolved. CDR3 size: 14 residues. Germline CDR1 reads SQVTM; CDR2 reads ANQGSEA. V lost 4 bases and J 6 bases, leaving 18 bases between the germline ends.

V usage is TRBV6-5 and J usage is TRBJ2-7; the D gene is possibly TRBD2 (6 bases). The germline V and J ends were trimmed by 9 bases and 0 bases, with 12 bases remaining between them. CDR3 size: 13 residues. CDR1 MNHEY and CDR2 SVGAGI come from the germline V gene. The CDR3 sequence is CASGTPSSYEQYF. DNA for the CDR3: TGTGCCAGTGGGACTCCTAGCTCCTACGAGCAGTACTTC.

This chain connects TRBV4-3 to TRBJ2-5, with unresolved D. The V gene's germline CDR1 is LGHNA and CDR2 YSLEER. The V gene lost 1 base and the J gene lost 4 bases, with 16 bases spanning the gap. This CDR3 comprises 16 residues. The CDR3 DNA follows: TGCGCCAGCAGCCAAGGTTTAGCCGCCCCCCGAGAGACCCAGTACTTC. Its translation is CASSQGLAAPRETQYF.

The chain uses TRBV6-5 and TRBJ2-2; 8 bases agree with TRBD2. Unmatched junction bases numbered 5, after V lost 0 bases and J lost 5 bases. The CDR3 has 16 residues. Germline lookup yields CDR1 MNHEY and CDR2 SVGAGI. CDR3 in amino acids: CASSYSSAGGTGELFF. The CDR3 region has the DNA TGTGCCAGCAGTTACTCTTCGGCGGGAGGTACCGGGGAGCTGTTTTTT.